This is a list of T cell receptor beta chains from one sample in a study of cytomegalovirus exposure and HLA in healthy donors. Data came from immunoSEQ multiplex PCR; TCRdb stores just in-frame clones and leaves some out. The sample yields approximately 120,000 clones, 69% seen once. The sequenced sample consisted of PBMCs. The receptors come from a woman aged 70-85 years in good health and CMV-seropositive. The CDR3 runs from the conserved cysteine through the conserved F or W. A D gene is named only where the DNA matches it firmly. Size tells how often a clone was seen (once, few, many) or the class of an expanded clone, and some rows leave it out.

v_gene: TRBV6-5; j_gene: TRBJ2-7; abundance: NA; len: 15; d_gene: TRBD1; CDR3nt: TGTGCCAGCAGTACTGCCGGGGACAGGGGTTACGAGCAGTACTTC; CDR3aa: CASSTAGDRGYEQYF
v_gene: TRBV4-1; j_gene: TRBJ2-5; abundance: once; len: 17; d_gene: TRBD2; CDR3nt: TGCGCCAGCAGCCAAGATGGACTAGCGGGGTCCCAAGAGACCCAGTACTTC; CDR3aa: CASSQDGLAGSQETQYF
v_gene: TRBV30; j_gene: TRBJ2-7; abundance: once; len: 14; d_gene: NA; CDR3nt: TGTGCCTGGAGTGTACGGCAGGGGTTTTACGAGCAGTACTTC; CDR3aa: CAWSVRQGFYEQYF
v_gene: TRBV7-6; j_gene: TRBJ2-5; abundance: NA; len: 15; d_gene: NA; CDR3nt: TGTGCCAGCAGCCTCGCGGGACAGCCAACGGGGACCCAGTACTTC; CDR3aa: CASSLAGQPTGTQYF
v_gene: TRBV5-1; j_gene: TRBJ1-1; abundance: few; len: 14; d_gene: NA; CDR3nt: TGCGCCAGCAGCTTGGGGATAGCGAACACTGAAGCTTTCTTT; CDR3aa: CASSLGIANTEAFF
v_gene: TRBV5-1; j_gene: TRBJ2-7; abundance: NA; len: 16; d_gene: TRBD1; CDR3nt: TGCGCCAGCAGCTTGGCCCCGGGACAGGGCTCCTACGAGCAGTACTTC; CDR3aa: CASSLAPGQGSYEQYF
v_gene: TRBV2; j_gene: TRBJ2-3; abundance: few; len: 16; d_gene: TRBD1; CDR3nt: TGTGCCAGCAAAATAGGGGACAGGGGGTTTACAGATACGCAGTATTTT; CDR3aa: CASKIGDRGFTDTQYF
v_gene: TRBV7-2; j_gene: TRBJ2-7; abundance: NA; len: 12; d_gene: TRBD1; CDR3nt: TGTGCCAGCAGCCAGGACAGGGCCGAGCAGTACTTC; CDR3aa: CASSQDRAEQYF
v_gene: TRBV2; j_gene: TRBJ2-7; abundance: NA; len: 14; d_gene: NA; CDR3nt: TGTGCCAGCAGATTACTAGCCTCGGATGGCGAGCAGTACTTC; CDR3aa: CASRLLASDGEQYF
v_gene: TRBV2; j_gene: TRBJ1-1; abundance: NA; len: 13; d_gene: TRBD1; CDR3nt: TGTGCCAGCCGGGGACAGATGAACACTGAAGCTTTCTTT; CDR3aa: CASRGQMNTEAFF
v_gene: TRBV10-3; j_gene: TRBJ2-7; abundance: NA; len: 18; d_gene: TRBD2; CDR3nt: TGTGCCATCAGTGAGCCGAGCGCGGGGGGTTTGGACTCCTACGAGCAGTACTTC; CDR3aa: CAISEPSAGGLDSYEQYF
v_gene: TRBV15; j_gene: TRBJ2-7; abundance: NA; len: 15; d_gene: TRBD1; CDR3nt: TGTGCCACCAGCAGTGTTGACAGGGATCCCTACGAGCAGTACTTC; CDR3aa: CATSSVDRDPYEQYF
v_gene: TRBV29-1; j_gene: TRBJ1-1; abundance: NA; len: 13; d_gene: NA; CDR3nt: TGCAGCGTTCCTGGGGAGGTAGAAAGTGAAGCTTTCTTT; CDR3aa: CSVPGEVESEAFF
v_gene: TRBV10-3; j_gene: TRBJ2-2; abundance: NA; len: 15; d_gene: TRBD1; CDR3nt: TGTGCCATCAGTGCAACCGGGACAGGAACCGGGGAGCTGTTTTTT; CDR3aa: CAISATGTGTGELFF
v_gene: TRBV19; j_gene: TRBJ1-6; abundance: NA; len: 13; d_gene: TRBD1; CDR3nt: TGTGCCAGTAGTATCAAGGGGGCGGCACCCCTCCACTTT; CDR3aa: CASSIKGAAPLHF
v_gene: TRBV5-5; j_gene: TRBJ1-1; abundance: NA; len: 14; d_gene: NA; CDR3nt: TGTGCCAGCAGCTTGGGAGGACAGAGCCTAGAAGCTTTCTTT; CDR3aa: CASSLGGQSLEAFF
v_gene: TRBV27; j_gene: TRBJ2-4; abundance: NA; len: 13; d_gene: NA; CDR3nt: TGTGCCAGCAGTTTATCGCCATATAGCATTCAGTACTTC; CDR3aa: CASSLSPYSIQYF
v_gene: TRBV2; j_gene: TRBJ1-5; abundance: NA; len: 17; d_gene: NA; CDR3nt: TGTGCCAGCAGTGTCGGCAGGGTCAAGATAGACAATCAGCCCCAGCATTTT; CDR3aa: CASSVGRVKIDNQPQHF
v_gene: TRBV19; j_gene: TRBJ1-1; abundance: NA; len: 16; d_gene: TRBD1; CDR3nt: TGTGCCAGTAGGCCGGGACAGGGTGTGCTGAACACTGAAGCTTTCTTT; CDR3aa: CASRPGQGVLNTEAFF
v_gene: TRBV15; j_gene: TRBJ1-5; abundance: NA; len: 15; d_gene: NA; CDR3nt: TGTGCCACCAGCAGAGACAGGGGTTTGTCTCAGCCCCAGCATTTT; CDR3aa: CATSRDRGLSQPQHF
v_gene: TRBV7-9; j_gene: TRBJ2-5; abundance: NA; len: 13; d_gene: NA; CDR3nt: TGTGCCAGCAGTAGGGGGATTCAAGAGACCCAGTACTTC; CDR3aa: CASSRGIQETQYF
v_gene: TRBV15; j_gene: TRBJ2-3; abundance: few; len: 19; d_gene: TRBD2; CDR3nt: TGTGCCACCAGCAGAGATGGGGTAGCGGGGGGTTCCTTGGGAGATACGCAGTATTTT; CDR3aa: CATSRDGVAGGSLGDTQYF
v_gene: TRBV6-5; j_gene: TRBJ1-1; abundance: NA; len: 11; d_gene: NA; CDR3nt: TGTGCCAGCAGTTACGCGGGGGGAGCTTTCTTT; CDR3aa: CASSYAGGAFF
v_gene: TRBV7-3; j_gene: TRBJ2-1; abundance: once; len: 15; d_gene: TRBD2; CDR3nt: TGTGCCAGCAGCTTAATAGCGGGGGGGTCCCATGAGCAGTTCTTC; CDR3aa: CASSLIAGGSHEQFF
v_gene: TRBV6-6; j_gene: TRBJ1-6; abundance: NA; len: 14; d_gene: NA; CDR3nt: TGTGCCACCCAAAAGCGTTTTGAAAATTCACCCCTCCACTTT; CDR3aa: CATQKRFENSPLHF
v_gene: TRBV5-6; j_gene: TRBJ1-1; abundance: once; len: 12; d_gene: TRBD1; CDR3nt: TGTGCCAGCAGCCCCCGGGACAGGGGGGCTTTCTTT; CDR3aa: CASSPRDRGAFF
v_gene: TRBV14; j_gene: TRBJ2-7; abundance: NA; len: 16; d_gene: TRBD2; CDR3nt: TGTGCCAGCAGCCCGCTGACTAGCGGGGGAACCTACGAGCAGTACTTC; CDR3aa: CASSPLTSGGTYEQYF
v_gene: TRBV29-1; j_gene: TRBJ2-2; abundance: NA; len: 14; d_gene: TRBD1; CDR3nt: TGCAGCGTTGGACAGGGGCTGAACACCGGGGAGCTGTTTTTT; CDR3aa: CSVGQGLNTGELFF